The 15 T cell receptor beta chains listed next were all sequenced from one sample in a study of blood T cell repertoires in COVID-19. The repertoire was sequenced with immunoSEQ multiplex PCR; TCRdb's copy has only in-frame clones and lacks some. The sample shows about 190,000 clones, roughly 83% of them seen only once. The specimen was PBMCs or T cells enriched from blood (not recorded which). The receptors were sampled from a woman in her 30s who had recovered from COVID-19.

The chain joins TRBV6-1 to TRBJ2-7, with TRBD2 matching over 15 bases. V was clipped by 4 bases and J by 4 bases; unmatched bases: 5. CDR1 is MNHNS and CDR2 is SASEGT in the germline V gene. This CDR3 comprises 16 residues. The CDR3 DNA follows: TGTGCCAGCAGTGCAGGGACTAGCGGGGGGAAGTACGAGCAGTACGTC. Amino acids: CASSAGTSGGKYEQYV.

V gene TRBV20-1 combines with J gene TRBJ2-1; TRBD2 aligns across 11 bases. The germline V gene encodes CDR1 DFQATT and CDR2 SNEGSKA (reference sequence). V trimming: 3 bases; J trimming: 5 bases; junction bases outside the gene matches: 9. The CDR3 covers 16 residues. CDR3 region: CSASQPSGGLNNEQFF. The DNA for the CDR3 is TGCAGTGCTAGTCAGCCTAGCGGGGGGCTTAACAATGAGCAGTTCTTC.

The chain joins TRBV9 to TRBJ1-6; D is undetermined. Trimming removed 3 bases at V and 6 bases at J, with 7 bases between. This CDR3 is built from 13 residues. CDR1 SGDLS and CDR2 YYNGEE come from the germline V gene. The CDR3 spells CASSAEINSPLHF. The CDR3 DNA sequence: TGTGCCAGCAGCGCAGAAATTAATTCACCCCTCCACTTT.

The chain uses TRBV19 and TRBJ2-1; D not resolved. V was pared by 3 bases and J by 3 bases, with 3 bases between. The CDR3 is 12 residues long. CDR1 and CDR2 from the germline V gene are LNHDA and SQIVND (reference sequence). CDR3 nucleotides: TGTGCCAGTAGTATCCTCTACAATGAGCAGTTCTTC. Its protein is CASSILYNEQFF.

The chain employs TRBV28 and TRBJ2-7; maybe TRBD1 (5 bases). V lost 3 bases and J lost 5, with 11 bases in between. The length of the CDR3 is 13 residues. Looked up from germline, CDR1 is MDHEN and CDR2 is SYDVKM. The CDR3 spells CASSFNGQNEQYF. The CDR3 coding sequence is TGTGCCAGCAGTTTCAACGGACAAAACGAGCAGTACTTC.

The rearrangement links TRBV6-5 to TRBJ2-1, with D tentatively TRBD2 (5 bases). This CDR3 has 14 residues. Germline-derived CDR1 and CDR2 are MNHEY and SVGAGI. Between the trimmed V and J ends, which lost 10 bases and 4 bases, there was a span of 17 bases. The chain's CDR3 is CATSPGRVYNEQFF. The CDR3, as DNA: TGTGCCACCTCGCCTGGGCGGGTATACAATGAGCAGTTCTTC.

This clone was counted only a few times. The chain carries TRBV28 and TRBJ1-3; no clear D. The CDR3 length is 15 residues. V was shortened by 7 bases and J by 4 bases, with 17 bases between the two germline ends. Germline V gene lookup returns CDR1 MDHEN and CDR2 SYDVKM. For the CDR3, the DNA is TGTGCCAGCATTCGCGCTGGGGAGATCGGAAACACCATATATTTT. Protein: CASIRAGEIGNTIYF.

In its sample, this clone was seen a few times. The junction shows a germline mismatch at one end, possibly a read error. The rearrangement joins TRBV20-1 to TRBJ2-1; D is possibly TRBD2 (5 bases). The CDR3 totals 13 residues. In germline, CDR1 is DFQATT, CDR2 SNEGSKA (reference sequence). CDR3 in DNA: TGCAGTACTAGTCCTAGCTCCTACAATGAGCAGTTCTTC. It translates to CSTSPSSYNEQFF.

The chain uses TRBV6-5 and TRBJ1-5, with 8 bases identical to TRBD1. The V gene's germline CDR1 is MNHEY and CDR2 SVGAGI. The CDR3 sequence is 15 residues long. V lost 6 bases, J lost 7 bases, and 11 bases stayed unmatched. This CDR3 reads CASSPGQAKGQPQHF. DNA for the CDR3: TGTGCCAGCAGCCCGGGACAGGCAAAAGGCCAGCCCCAGCATTTT.

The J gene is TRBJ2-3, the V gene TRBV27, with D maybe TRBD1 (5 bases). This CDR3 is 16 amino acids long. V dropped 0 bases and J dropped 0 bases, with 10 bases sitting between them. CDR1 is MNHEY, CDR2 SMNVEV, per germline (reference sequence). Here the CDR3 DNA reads TGTGCCAGCAGTTTATCTAGGGGTTCTAGCACAGATACGCAGTATTTT. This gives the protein CASSLSRGSSTDTQYF.

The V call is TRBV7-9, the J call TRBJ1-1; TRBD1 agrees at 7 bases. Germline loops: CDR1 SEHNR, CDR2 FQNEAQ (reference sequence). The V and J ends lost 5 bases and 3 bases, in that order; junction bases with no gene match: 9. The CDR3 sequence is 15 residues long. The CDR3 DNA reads TGTGCCAGCAGCGTGACGACAGGGCTAGACACTGAAGCTTTCTTT. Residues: CASSVTTGLDTEAFF.

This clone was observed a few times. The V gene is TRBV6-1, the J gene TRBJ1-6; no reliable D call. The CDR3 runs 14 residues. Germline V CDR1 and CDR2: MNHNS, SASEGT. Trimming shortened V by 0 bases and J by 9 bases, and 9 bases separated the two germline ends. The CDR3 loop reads CASSEAPLGSPLHF. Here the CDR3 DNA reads TGTGCCAGCAGTGAAGCCCCTCTAGGTTCACCCCTCCACTTT.

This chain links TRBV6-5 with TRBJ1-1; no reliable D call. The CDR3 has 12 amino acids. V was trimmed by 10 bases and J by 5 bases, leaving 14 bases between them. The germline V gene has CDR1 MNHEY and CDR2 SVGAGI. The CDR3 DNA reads TGTGCCACCCTCACGGTCAAGACTGAAGCTTTCTTT. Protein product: CATLTVKTEAFF.

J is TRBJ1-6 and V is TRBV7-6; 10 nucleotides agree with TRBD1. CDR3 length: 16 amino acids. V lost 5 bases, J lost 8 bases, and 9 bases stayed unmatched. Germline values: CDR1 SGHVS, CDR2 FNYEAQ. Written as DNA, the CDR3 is TGTGCCAGCAGCCTAAAGACCGGGACAGGGGATTCACCCCTCCACTTT. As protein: CASSLKTGTGDSPLHF. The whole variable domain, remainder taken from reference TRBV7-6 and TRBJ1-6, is GAGVSQSPRYKVTKRGQDVALRCDPISGHVSLYWYRQALGQGPEFLTYFNYEAQQDKSGLPNDRFSAERPEGSISTLTIQRTEQRDSAMYRCASSLKTGTGDSPLHFGNGTRLTVT.

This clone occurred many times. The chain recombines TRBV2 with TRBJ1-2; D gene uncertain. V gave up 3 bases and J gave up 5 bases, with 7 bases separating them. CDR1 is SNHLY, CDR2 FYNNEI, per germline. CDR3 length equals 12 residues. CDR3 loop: CASSEVQYGYTF. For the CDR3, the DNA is TGTGCCAGCAGTGAGGTCCAGTATGGCTACACCTTC.